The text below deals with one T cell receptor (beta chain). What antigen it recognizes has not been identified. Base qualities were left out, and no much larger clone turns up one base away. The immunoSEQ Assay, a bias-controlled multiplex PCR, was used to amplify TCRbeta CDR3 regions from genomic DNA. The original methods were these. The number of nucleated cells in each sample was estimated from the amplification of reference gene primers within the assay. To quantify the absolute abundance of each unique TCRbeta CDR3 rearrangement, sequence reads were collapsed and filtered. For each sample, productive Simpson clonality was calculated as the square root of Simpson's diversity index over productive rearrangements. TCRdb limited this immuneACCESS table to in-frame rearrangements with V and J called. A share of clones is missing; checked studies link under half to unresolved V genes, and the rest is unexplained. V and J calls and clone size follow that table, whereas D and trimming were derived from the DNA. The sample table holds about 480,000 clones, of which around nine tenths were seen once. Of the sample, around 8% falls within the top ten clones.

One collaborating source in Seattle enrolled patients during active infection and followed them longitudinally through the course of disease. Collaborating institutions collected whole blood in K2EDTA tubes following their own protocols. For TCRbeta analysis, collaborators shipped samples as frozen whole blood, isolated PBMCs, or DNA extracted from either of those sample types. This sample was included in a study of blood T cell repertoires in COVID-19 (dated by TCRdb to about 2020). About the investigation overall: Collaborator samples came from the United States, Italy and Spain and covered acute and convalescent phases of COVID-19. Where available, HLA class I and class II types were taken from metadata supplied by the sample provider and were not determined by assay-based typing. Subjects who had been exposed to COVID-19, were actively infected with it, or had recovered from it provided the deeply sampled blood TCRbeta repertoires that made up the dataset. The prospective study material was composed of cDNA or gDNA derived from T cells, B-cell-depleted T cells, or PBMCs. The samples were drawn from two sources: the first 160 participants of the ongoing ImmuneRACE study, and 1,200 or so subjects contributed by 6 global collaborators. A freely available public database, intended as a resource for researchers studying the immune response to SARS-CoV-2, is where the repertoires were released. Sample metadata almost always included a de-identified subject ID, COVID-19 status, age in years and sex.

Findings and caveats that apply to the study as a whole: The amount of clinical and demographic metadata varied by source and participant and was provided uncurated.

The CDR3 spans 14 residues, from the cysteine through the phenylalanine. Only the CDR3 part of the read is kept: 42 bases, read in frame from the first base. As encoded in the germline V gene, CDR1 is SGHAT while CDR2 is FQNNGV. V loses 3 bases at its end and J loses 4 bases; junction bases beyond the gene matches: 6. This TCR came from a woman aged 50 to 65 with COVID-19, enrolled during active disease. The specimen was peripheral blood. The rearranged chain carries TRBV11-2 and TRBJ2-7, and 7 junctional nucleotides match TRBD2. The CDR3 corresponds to CASSFSGPSYEQYF. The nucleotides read TGTGCCAGCAGCTTTAGCGGGCCGAGTTACGAGCAGTACTTC.